Described below is a single T cell receptor beta chain sequence and its context. The sample is drawn from a study of PD-1 and CTLA-4 blockade in melanoma. Germline V CDR1 and CDR2: GTSNPN, SVGIG (reference sequence). V was pared by 6 bases and J by 5 bases, with 10 bases between. The length of the CDR3 is 11 residues. TCRdb keeps only in-frame clones here, not all; method: immunoSEQ multiplex PCR. Of 34,000 or so clones in the sample, roughly 90% were seen once. Material: CD8+ T cells from peripheral blood, obtained from a patient given anti-PD-1 treatment. J is TRBJ1-2 and V is TRBV30; D may be TRBD1 (5 bases). The origin of this receptor is a human donor with melanoma. The CDR3 loop reads CACEGRYGYTF. CDR3 bases: TGTGCCTGCGAGGGACGTTATGGCTACACCTTC.